The entry below gives a single T cell receptor beta chain sequence along with its context. Its antigen is currently not known. No base quality information exists; no much larger clone differs at one position. This specimen comes from a study of technical replicates of blood from several donors (dated 2017 in TCRdb). The library was produced with the immunoSEQ multiplex PCR assay. What TCRdb holds here is the immuneACCESS table cut down to in-frame rearrangements. Part of the clones is not present; checked against another copy, under half of the missing clones reflect an unresolved V gene, and the others are unexplained. The sample has tens of thousands of clones on record, 85% to 95% of them singletons. The ten largest clonotypes hold roughly 0.26% of the sample. The clonotype originates from a human donor in good health. Material for sequencing was T cells isolated from PBMCs.

Here the CDR3 is given as CASSLRSSYNEQFF. The base sequence is TGCGCCAGCAGCCTACGGAGCTCCTACAATGAGCAGTTCTTC. The chain is encoded by TRBV5-1 joined to TRBJ2-1, with the D gene not confidently named. V is pared back by 4 bases and J by 0 bases, with 8 bases lying between the germline termini. The germline V gene yields SGHRS for CDR1 and YFSETQ for CDR2. The CDR3 spans 14 residues, from the cysteine through the phenylalanine. Of the read, only the CDR3 DNA is kept; its 42 bases are in frame from base 1.